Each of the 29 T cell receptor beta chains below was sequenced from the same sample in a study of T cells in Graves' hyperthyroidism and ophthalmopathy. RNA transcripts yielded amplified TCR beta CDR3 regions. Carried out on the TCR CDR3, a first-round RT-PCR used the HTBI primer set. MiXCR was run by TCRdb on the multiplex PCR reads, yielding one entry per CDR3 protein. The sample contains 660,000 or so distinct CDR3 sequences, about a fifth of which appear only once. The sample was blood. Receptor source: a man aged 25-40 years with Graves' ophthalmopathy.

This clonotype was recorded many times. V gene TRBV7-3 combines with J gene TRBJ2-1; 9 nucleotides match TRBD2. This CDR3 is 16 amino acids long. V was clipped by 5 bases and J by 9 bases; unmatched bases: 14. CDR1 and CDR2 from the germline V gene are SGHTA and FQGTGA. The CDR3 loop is CASSPRGGTSIGEQFF. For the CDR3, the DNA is TGTGCCAGCAGCCCTCGAGGGGGGACTAGCATTGGTGAGCAGTTCTTC.

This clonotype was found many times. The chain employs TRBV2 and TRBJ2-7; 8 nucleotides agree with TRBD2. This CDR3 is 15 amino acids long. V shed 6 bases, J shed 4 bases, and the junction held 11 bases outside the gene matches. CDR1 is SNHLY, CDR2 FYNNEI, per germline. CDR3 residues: CASRALAGIWYEQYF. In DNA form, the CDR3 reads TGTGCCAGCAGGGCCTTAGCGGGAATATGGTACGAGCAGTACTTC.

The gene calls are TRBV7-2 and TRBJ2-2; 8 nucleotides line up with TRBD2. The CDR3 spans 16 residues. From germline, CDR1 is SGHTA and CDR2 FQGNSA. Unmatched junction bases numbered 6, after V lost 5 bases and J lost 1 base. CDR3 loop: CASSISTSGNTGELFF. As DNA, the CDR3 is TGTGCCAGCAGCATCTCAACTAGCGGGAACACCGGGGAGCTGTTTTTT.

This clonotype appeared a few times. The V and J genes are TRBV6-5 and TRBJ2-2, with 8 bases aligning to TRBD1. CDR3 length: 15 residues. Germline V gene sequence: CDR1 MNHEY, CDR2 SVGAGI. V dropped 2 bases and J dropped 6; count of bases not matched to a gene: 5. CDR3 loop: CASSYLTGDAGELFF. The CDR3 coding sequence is TGTGCCAGCAGTTACCTGACAGGGGATGCCGGGGAGCTGTTTTTT.

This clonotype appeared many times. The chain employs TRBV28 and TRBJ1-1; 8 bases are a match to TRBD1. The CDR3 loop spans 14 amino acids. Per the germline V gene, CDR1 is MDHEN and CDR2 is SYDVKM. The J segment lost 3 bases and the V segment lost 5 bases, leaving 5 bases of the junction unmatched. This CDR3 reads CASSNRGKDTEAFF. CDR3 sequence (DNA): TGTGCCAGCAGTAACAGGGGGAAGGACACTGAAGCTTTCTTT.

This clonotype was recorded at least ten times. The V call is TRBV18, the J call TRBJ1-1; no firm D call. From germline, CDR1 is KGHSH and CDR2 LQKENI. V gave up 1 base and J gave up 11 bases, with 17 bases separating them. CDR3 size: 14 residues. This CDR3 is CASSPLMKGWEAFF. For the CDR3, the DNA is TGTGCCAGCTCACCACTTATGAAGGGATGGGAGGCTTTCTTT.

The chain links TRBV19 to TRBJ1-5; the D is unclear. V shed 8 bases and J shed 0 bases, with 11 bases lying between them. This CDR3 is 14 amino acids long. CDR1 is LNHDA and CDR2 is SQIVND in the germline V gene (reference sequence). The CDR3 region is CASRGRNSNQPQHF. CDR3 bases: TGTGCCAGTCGCGGACGGAATAGCAATCAGCCCCAGCATTTT.

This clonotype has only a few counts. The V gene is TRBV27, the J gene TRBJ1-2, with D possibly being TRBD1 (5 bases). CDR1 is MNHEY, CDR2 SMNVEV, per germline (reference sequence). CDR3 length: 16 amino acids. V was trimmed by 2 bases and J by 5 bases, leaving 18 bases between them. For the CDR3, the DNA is TGTGCCAGCAGTTTAGGGGCAGACGAGCCTGTTTATGGCTACACCTTC. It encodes CASSLGADEPVYGYTF.

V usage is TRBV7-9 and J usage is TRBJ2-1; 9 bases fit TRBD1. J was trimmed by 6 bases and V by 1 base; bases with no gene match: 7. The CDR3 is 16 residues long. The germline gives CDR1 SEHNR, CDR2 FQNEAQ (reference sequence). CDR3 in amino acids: CASSLEGQGRSNEQFF. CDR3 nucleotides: TGTGCCAGCAGCTTAGAGGGACAGGGCCGTAGCAATGAGCAGTTCTTC.

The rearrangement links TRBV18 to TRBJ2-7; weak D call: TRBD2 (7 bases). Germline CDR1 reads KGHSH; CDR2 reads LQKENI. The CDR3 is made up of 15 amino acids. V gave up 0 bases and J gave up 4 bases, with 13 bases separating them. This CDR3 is CASSPPSGQGYEQYF. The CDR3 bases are TGTGCCAGCTCACCACCTAGCGGGCAGGGGTACGAGCAGTACTTC.

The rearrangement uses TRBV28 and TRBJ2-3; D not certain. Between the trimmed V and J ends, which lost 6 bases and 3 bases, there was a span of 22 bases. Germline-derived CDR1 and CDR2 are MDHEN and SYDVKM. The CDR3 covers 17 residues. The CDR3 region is CASSRSSRDGETDTQYF. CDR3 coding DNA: TGTGCCAGCAGCCGCTCCTCTAGGGATGGGGAAACAGATACGCAGTATTTT.

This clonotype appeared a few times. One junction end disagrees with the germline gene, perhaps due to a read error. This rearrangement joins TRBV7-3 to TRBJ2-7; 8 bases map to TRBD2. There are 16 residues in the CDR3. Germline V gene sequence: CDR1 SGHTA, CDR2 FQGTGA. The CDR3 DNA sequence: TGTGCCAGCAGTTTAATAGCGGGGCTATTTTCCTACGAGCAGTACTTC. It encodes CASSLIAGLFSYEQYF.

CDR3 nucleotide sequence: TGTGCCAGCAGGGGGACTAGCGGACCAAACACCGGGGAGCTGTTTTTT. It encodes CASRGTSGPNTGELFF. The chain is built from TRBV12-3 or TRBV12-4 and TRBJ2-2; 11 positions match TRBD2. This CDR3 is 16 amino acids long. V shed 6 bases and J 2 bases; nucleotides not matched to a gene: 5.

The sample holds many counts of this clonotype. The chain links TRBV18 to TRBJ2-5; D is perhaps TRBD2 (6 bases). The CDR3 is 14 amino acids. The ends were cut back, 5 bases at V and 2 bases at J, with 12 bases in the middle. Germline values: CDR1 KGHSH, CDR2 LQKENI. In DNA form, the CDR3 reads TGTGCCAGCTCATTCGGAGGGGATCAAGAGACCCAGTACTTC. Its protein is CASSFGGDQETQYF.

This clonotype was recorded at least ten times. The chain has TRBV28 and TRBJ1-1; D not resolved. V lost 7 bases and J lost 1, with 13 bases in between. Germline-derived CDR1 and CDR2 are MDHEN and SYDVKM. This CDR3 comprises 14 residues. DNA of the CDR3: TGTGCCAGCATAGGATCGGGCGGGAACACTGAAGCTTTCTTT. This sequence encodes CASIGSGGNTEAFF.

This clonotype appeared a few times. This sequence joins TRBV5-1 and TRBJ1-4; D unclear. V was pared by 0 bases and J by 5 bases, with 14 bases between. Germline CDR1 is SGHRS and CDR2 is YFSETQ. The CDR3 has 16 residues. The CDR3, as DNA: TGCGCCAGCAGCTTGGTGTCAGGCCCGGACAATGAAAAACTGTTTTTT. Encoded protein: CASSLVSGPDNEKLFF.

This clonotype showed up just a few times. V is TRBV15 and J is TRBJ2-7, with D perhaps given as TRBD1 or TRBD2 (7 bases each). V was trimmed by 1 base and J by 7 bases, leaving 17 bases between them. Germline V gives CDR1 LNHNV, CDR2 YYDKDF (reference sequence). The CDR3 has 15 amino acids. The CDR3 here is CATSRVGGGGWEQYF. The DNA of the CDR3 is TGTGCCACCAGCAGAGTCGGGGGAGGGGGCTGGGAGCAGTACTTC.

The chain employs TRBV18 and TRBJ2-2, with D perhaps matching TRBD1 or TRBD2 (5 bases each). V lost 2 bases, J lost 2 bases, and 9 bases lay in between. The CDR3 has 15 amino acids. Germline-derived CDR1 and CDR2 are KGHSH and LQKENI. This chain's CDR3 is CASSPSRDNTGELFF. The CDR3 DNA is TGTGCCAGCTCACCATCGAGGGACAACACCGGGGAGCTGTTTTTT.

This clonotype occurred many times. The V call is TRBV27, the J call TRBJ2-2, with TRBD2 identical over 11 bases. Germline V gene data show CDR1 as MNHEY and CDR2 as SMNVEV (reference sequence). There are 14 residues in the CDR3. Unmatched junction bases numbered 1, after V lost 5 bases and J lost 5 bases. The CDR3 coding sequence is TGTGCCAGCAGTCGGACTAGCGGGACCGGGGAGCTGTTTTTT. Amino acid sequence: CASSRTSGTGELFF.

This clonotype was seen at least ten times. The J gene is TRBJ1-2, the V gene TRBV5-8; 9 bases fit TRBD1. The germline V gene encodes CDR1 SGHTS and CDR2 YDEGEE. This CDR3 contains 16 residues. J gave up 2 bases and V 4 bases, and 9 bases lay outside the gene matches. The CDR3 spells CASSPLTGGMNYGYTF. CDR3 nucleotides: TGTGCCAGCAGCCCTCTGACAGGGGGGATGAACTATGGCTACACCTTC.

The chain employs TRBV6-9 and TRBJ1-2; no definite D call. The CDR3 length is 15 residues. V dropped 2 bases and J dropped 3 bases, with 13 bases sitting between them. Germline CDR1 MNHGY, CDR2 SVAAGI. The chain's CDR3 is CASSYGGAPYYGYTF. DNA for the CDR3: TGTGCCAGCAGTTATGGAGGCGCACCATACTATGGCTACACCTTC.

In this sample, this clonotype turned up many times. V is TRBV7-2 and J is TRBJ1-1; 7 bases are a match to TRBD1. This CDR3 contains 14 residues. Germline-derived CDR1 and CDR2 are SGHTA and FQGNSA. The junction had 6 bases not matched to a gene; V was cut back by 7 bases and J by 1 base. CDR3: CASTPTGSNTEAFF. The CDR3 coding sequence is TGTGCCAGCACACCGACAGGGTCGAACACTGAAGCTTTCTTT.

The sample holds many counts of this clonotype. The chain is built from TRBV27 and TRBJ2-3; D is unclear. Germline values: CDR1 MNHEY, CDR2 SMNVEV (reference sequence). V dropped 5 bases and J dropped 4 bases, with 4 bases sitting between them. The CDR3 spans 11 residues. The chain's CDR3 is CASSNADTQYF. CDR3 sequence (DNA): TGTGCCAGCAGTAACGCAGATACGCAGTATTTT.

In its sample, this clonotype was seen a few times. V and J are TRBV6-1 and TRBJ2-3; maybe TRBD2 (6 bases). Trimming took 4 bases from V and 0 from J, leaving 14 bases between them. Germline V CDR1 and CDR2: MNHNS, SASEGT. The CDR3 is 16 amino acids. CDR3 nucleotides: TGTGCCAGCAGTGGGGTGCTAGCGACTAGCACAGATACGCAGTATTTT. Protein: CASSGVLATSTDTQYF.

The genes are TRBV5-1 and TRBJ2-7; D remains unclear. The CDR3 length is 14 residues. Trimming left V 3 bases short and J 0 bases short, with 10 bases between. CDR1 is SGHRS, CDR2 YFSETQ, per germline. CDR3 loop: CASSSSSSSYEQYF. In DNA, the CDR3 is TGCGCCAGCAGCTCCTCTTCTAGCTCCTACGAGCAGTACTTC.

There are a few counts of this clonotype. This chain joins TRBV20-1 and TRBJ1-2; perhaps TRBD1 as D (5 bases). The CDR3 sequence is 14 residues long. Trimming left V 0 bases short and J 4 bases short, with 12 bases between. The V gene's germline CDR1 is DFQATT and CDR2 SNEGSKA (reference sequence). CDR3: CSARDREGPYGYTF. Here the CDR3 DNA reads TGCAGTGCTAGAGATAGGGAGGGGCCCTATGGCTACACCTTC.

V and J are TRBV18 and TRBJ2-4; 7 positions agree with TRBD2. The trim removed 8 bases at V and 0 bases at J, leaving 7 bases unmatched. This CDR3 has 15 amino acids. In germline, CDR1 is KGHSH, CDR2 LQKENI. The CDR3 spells CASHGGNPAKNIQYF. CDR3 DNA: TGTGCCAGCCACGGGGGGAACCCAGCCAAAAACATTCAGTACTTC.

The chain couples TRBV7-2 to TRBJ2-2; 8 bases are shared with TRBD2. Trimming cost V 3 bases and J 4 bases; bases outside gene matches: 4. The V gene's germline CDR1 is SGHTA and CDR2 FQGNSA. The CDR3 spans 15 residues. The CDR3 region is CASSFRTSSTGELFF. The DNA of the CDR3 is TGTGCCAGCAGCTTCAGGACTAGCAGCACCGGGGAGCTGTTTTTT.

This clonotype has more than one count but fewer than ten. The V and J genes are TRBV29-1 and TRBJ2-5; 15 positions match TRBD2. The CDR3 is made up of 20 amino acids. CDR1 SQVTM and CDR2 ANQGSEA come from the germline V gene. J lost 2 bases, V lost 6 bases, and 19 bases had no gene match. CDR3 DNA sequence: TGCAGCGTCGAAACTCCGGGACTAGCGGGAGGTTCGGTGCCGCAAGAGACCCAGTACTTC. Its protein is CSVETPGLAGGSVPQETQYF. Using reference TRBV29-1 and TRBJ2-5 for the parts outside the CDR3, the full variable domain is SAVISQKPSRDICQRGTSLTIQCQVDSQVTMMFWYRQQPGQSLTLIATANQGSEATYESGFVIDKFPISRPNLTFSTLTVSNMSPEDSSIYLCSVETPGLAGGSVPQETQYFGPGTRLLVL.